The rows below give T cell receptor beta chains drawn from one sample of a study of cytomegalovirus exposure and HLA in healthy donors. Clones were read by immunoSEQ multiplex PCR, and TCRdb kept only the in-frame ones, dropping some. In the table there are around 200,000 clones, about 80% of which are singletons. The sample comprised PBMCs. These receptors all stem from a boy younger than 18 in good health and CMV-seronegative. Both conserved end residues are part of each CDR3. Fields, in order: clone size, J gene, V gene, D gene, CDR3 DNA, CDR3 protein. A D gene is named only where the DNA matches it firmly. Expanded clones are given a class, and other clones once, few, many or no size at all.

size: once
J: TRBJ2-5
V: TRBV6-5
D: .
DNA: TGTGCCAGCAGTTACCGAGAGACCCAGTACTTC
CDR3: CASSYRETQYF

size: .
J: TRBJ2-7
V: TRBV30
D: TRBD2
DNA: TGTGCCTGGGTTCAGCGGGGGGGAGCCTCGGTTGGCGAGCAGTACTTC
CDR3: CAWVQRGGASVGEQYF

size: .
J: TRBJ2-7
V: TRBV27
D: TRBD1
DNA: TGTGCCAGCAGTTCCTTCGACAGGGTGTGGAAGCAGTACTTC
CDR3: CASSSFDRVWKQYF

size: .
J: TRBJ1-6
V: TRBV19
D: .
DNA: TGTGCCAGTAGTACCCTACAGGGAAGGGCAGGTTCACCCCTCCACTTT
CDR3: CASSTLQGRAGSPLHF

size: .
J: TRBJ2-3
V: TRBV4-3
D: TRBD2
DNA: TGCGCCAGCAGCCAGAGCGGGAGGACAGATACGCAGTATTTT
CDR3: CASSQSGRTDTQYF

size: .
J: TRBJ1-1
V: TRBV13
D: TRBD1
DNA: TGTGCCAGCAGACGGGACAGGGACACTGAAGCTTTCTTT
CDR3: CASRRDRDTEAFF

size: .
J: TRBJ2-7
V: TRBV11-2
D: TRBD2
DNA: TGTGCCAGCAGCTTAGGGCGGGGGGGAAGCGAGCAGTACTTC
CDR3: CASSLGRGGSEQYF

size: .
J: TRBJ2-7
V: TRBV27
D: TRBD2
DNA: TGTGCCAGCAGCCTAGCGGGAGGCCCCTACGAGCAGTACTTC
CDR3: CASSLAGGPYEQYF

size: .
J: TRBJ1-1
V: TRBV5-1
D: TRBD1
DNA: TGCGCCAGCAGCGCGCCCGGGACAGGGGAGACTGAAGCTTTCTTT
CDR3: CASSAPGTGETEAFF

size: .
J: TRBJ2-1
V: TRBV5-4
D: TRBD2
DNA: TGTGCCAGCAGCGCACCTTTAGCGGGGGGGGTCTACAATGAGCAGTTCTTC
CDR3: CASSAPLAGGVYNEQFF

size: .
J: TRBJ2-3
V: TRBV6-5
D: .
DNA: TGTGCCAGCAAACGGGCTAGCTCCGATACGCAGTATTTT
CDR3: CASKRASSDTQYF

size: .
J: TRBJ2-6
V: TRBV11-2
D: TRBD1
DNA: TGTGCCAGCAGAGGGTACAGGGGATTAAACTCGGGGGCCAACGTCCTGACTTTC
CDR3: CASRGYRGLNSGANVLTF

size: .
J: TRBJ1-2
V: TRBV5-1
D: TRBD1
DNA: TGCGCCAGCAGCTTGGGCCCCCGACAGGGCTCTAACTATGGCTACACCTTC
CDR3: CASSLGPRQGSNYGYTF

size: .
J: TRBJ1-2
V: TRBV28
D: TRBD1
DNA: TGTGCCAGCAGCCCCGGGACAGGGCGCTTGGGCTACACCTTC
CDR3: CASSPGTGRLGYTF

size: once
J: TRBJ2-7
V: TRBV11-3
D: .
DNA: TGTGCCAGCAGCTTAGCGGGCTCGGGGGGCAAGGGCGAGCAGTACTTC
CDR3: CASSLAGSGGKGEQYF

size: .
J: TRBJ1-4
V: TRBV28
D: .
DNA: TGTGCCAGCAGTTTTCAGGGGTTGTCAACTAATGAAAAACTGTTTTTT
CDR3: CASSFQGLSTNEKLFF

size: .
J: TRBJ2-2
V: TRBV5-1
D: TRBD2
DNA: TGCGCCAGCAGCTCCCGGACTAGCGGGGGCCCTAACACCGGGGAGCTGTTTTTT
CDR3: CASSSRTSGGPNTGELFF

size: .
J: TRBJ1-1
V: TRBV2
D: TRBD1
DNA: TGTGCCAGCAGGAAGAGACCCAGGGGGCTTTCTGACACTGAAGCTTTCTTT
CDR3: CASRKRPRGLSDTEAFF

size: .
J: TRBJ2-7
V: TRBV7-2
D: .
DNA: TGTGCCAGCAGCTTAGCGCCGGGGGATGGATCATACGAGCAGTACTTC
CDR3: CASSLAPGDGSYEQYF

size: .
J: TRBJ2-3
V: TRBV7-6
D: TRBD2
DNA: TGTGCCAGCAGCTTAGACGGGGGGGCGTCAGATACGCAGTATTTT
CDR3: CASSLDGGASDTQYF

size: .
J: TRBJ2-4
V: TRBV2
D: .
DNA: TGTGCCAGCAAAGAGAATAGCTTCGTGGCCAAAAACATTCAGTACTTC
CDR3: CASKENSFVAKNIQYF

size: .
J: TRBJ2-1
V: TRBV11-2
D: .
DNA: TGTGCCAGCAGCTTCTGGGACATCAAGTTCTTC
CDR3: CASSFWDIKFF

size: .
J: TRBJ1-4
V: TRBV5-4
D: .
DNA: TGTGCCAGCAGCGTTGCCACCCGGGGGGAGGAAAAACTGTTTTTT
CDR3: CASSVATRGEEKLFF

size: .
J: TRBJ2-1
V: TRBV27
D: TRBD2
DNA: TGTGCCAGCAGCCCGCCGGGGACTAGCGGGGTAGACTACAATGAGCAGTTCTTC
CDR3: CASSPPGTSGVDYNEQFF

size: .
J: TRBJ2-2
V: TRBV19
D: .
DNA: TGTGCCAGTAGTTTATGGAGCGGGTCCTACACCGGGGAGCTGTTTTTT
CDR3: CASSLWSGSYTGELFF